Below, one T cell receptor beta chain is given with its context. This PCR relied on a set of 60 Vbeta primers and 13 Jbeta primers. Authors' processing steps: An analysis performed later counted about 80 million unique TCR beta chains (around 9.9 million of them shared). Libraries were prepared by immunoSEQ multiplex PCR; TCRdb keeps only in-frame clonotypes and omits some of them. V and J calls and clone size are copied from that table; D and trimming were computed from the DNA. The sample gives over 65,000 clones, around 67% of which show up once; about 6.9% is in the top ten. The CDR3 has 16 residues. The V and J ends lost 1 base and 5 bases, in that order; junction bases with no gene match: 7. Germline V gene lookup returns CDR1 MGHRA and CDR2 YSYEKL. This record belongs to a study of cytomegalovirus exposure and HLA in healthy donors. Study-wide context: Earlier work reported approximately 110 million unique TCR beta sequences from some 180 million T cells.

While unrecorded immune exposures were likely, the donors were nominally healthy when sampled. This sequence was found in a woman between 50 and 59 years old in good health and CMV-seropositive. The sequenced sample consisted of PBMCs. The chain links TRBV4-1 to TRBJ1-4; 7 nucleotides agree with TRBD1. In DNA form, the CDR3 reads TGCGCCAGCAGCCAAGTCGGGGGACAGAAGAATGAAAAACTGTTTTTT. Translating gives CASSQVGGQKNEKLFF.